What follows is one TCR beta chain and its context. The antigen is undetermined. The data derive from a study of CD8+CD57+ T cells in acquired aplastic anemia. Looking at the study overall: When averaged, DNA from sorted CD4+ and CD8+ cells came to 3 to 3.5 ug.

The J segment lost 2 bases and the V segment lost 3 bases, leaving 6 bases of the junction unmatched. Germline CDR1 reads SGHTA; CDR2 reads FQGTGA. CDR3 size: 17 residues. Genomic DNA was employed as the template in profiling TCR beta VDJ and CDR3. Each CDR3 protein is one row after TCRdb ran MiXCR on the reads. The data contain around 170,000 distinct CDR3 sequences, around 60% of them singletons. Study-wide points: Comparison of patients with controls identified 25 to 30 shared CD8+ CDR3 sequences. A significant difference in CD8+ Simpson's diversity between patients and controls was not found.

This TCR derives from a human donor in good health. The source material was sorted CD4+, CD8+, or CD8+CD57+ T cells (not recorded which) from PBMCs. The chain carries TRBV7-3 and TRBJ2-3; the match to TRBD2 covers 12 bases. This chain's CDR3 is CASSFLAGGLDTDTQYF. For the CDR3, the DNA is TGTGCCAGCAGCTTCCTAGCGGGGGGGTTAGACACAGATACGCAGTATTTT.